The 9 T cell receptor beta chains given below trace back to one sample, sequenced in a study of CD8 T cells in ankylosing spondylitis. TCRdb used MiXCR to reprocess the 5' RACE reads, holding one entry per CDR3 protein. The sample has some 340,000 distinct CDR3 sequences, 14% to 15% seen once. The sequencing input was blood, either unsorted or a sorted T cell fraction (not recorded which). Source of these receptors: a male donor with ankylosing spondylitis or in good health (not recorded which).

This chain uses TRBV12-3 or TRBV12-4 with TRBJ2-7; D is possibly TRBD1 (5 bases). The V end lost 5 bases, the J end lost 7 bases, and 18 bases lay between the germline ends. The CDR3 sequence is 14 residues long. The CDR3 protein is CASSHDRPTEEQYF. CDR3 DNA sequence: TGTGCCAGCAGTCACGACAGACCTACGGAGGAGCAGTACTTC.

The chain is built from TRBV4-2 and TRBJ2-3; TRBD2 is a possible D gene (5 bases). The germline V and J ends were trimmed by 5 bases and 0 bases, with 15 bases remaining between them. Germline CDR1 reads LGHNA; CDR2 reads YNFKEQ. The CDR3 consists of 16 residues. CDR3 protein: CASSGLGQLSTDTQYF. The CDR3 DNA reads TGTGCCAGCAGCGGACTTGGGCAGCTCAGCACAGATACGCAGTATTTT.

The sample holds a few counts of this clonotype. V is TRBV5-1 and J is TRBJ1-1; TRBD1 matches 10 bases. This CDR3 has 14 residues. The ends lost 4 bases at V and 4 bases at J; junction bases unmatched: 4. The germline V gene encodes CDR1 SGHRS and CDR2 YFSETQ. DNA of the CDR3: TGCGCCAGCAGCCGAGACAGGGGGCTCACTGAAGCTTTCTTT. This encodes CASSRDRGLTEAFF.

This clonotype was seen only a few times. V usage is TRBV29-1 and J usage is TRBJ2-6; 7 nucleotides match TRBD1. V gave up 4 bases and J gave up 0 bases; unmatched junction bases: 3. The CDR3 extends over 15 amino acids. Germline V gene sequence: CDR1 SQVTM, CDR2 ANQGSEA. The CDR3 loop is CSVATGSSGANVLTF. CDR3 nucleotides: TGCAGCGTTGCGACAGGGAGCTCTGGGGCCAACGTCCTGACTTTC. Variable domain in full (rest from reference TRBV29-1 and TRBJ2-6): SAVISQKPSRDICQRGTSLTIQCQVDSQVTMMFWYRQQPGQSLTLIATANQGSEATYESGFVIDKFPISRPNLTFSTLTVSNMSPEDSSIYLCSVATGSSGANVLTFGAGSRLTVL.

This clonotype was seen at least ten times. CDR3 loop: CAISSGLAGLSYEQYF. CDR3 nucleotides: TGTGCCATCAGCTCGGGACTAGCGGGCCTCTCCTACGAGCAGTACTTC. The chain is built from TRBV10-3 and TRBJ2-7, with 12 bases that match TRBD2. The CDR3 extends over 16 amino acids. The junction had 6 bases not matched to a gene; V was cut back by 6 bases and J by 0 bases. Germline values: CDR1 ENHRY, CDR2 SYGVKD.

The chain combines TRBV6-2 or TRBV6-3 with TRBJ2-1; 7 bases map to TRBD1. CDR3 size: 16 residues. Per the germline V gene, CDR1 is MNHEY and CDR2 is SVGEGT. V gave up 5 bases and J gave up 0 bases; unmatched junction bases: 7. The CDR3 reads CASSGHRGLSYNEQFF. CDR3 coding DNA: TGTGCCAGCAGTGGGCACAGGGGCCTCTCCTACAATGAGCAGTTCTTC.

The chain employs TRBV25-1 and TRBJ2-1, with 9 nucleotides matching TRBD2. The CDR3 consists of 16 residues. Germline CDR1 is MGHDK and CDR2 is SYGVNS. V trimming: 4 bases; J trimming: 10 bases; junction bases outside the gene matches: 14. The CDR3 sequence is CASSGGAGGPVREQFF. The CDR3 nucleotides read TGTGCCAGCAGTGGGGGAGCGGGGGGACCGGTTCGAGAGCAGTTCTTC.

The V and J genes are TRBV14 and TRBJ2-5; 7 bases agree with TRBD2. The CDR3 totals 15 residues. Germline-derived CDR1 and CDR2 are SGHDN and FVKESK. After removal of 1 base from V and 1 base from J, the junction contained 3 bases not matched to a gene. CDR3 coding DNA: TGTGCCAGCAGCCAAGCGCCGGGGGGCCAAGAGACCCAGTACTTC. This sequence encodes CASSQAPGGQETQYF.

The chain joins TRBV5-6 to TRBJ2-7; D is perhaps TRBD1 (6 bases). Germline assignment: CDR1 SGHDT and CDR2 YYEEEE. Trimming removed 0 bases at V and 2 bases at J, with 15 bases between. The CDR3 consists of 16 residues. This CDR3 reads CASSLAVQGLTYEQYF. CDR3 in DNA: TGTGCCAGCAGCTTGGCCGTACAGGGTCTTACCTACGAGCAGTACTTC.